This T cell receptor (beta chain) was sequenced for a study of T cells after yellow fever vaccination. Study summary: Libraries from low-cell-number fractions were prepared with the SMART-Seq v4 Ultra Low Input RNA kit. General observations from the study: Reappearing after the booster were most of the clones from primary vaccination (roughly 96% CD4, 85% to 90% CD8).

As regards this clonotype: Its antigen is unidentified.

The 5'RACE template-switching step produced TCR cDNA and added a universal primer site and UMIs. MiXCR, applied by TCRdb to the 5' RACE reads, yields one record per CDR3 protein. The table lists hundreds of thousands of distinct CDR3 sequences, approximately 19% of them singletons, with roughly a sixth in the top ten. The CDR3 covers 13 residues. Looked up from germline, CDR1 is KGHSH and CDR2 is LQKENI. Trimming removed 2 bases at V and 5 bases at J, with 10 bases between. Sequencing was performed on PBMCs, taken before the yellow fever booster vaccination. The source is a man between 18 and 29 years old who received the YFV17D yellow fever vaccine. V is TRBV18 and J is TRBJ2-7; D gene uncertain. In nucleotides, the CDR3 is TGTGCCAGCTCACCAGCCAGGTCCCACGAGCAGTACTTC. Translation gives CASSPARSHEQYF. Complete variable domain (other parts from reference TRBV18 and TRBJ2-7): NAGVMQNPRHLVRRRGQEARLRCSPMKGHSHVYWYRQLPEEGLKFMVYLQKENIIDESGMPKERFSAEFPKEGPSILRIQQVVRGDSAAYFCASSPARSHEQYFGPGTRLTVT.